Included here is one T cell receptor (beta chain) sequence, with context. Germline V gene sequence: CDR1 MNHNY, CDR2 SVGAGI (reference sequence). V was pared by 5 bases and J by 0 bases, with 11 bases between. The CDR3 is made up of 15 amino acids. Clones were sequenced by immunoSEQ multiplex PCR, and TCRdb holds only the in-frame ones, with some missing. The table lists just over 150,000 clones, more than 85% of them singletons. The data derive from a study of T cell responses to AZD1222 COVID-19 vaccine. Second doses were pooled across both intervals (about 4 or about 12 weeks). The chain carries TRBV6-6 and TRBJ1-3; D gene ambiguous. The sequence came from an adult who received the AZD1222 COVID-19 vaccine. The sample here was peripheral blood, taken 28 days after the second AZD1222 dose. As DNA, the CDR3 is TGTGCCAGCAGTCCCAGCGCCTTCTCTGGAAACACCATATATTTT. Protein sequence: CASSPSAFSGNTIYF.